This T cell receptor beta chain was profiled in a study of cytomegalovirus exposure and HLA in healthy donors. The PCR ran on 60 Vbeta and 13 Jbeta primers. Sequencing was performed with immunoSEQ multiplex PCR; in TCRdb, only in-frame clones are kept and a portion is missing. Its clone listing holds fewer than 150,000 clones. Germline V lookup: CDR1 SEHNR, CDR2 FQNEAQ (reference sequence). Trimming pared 4 bases from V and 3 bases from J, leaving 12 bases between. The CDR3 has 14 amino acids. Source material: PBMCs. The genes are TRBV7-9 and TRBJ1-1; D remains ambiguous. The receptor's source is a man aged 35 to 55 in good health and CMV-seronegative. In DNA, the CDR3 is TGTGCCAGCAGCTCCGCAGTATATGACACTGAAGCTTTCTTT. Protein: CASSSAVYDTEAFF.